A single T cell receptor beta chain is shown here with its context. Its antigen is currently unknown. This CDR3 contains 15 residues. V was clipped by 3 bases and J by 6 bases; unmatched bases: 4. CDR1 and CDR2 from the germline V gene are SGHAT and FQDESV (reference sequence). Sample barcodes and UMIs were carried by the TCR alpha and TCR beta cDNA libraries that 5'RACE generated with constant-segment primers. Each CDR3 protein gets one entry after TCRdb re-called the 5' RACE reads with MiXCR. In the table there are roughly 220,000 distinct CDR3 sequences, 9.5% to 10% of which are singletons. The entry originates in a study of T-cell memory formation after mild COVID-19. The wider study: TCR clusters were largely donor specific.

Study-wide points: Clones that shrank (day 15 to 85) were balanced CD4/CD8, whereas later expanders leaned CD4+.

The chain has TRBV11-1 and TRBJ2-3; 12 bases agree with TRBD2. The source is a man younger than 35 who had mild COVID-19 (a few samples of this study predate the infection). Cell type and time point are not known. The specimen sequenced was PBMCs or a T cell subset sorted from them (not recorded which). In DNA form, the CDR3 reads TGTGCCAGCAGCTTCTTTGGACTAGCGGGGGATACGCAGTATTTT. It encodes CASSFFGLAGDTQYF.